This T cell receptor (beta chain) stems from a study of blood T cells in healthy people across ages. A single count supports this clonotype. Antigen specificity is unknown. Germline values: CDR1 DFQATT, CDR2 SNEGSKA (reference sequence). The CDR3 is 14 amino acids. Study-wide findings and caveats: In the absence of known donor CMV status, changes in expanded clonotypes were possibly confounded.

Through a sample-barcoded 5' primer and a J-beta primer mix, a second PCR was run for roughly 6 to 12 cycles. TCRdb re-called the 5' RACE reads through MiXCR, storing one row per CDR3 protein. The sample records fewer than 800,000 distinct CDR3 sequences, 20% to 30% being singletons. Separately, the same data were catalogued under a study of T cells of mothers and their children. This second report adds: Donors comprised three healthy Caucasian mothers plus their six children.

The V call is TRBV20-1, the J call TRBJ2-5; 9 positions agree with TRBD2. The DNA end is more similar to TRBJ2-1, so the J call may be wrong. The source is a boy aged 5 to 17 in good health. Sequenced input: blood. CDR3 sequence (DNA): TGCAGTGCGAGGCGACTAGCGGTCCACAATGAGCAGTTCTTC. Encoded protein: CSARRLAVHNEQFF.